This is a list of T cell receptor beta chains from one sample in a study of T cells in tuberculosis. Assay used: immunoSEQ multiplex PCR; TCRdb lists only in-frame clones, some missing. The repertoire holds around 25,000 clones, with approximately 90% as singletons. Sequencing was carried out using PBMCs. These receptors were collected from a donor aged 5-35 years with latent tuberculosis or without tuberculosis infection. Some clones in this sample may be carry-over from other donors' samples. The CDR3 runs from the conserved cysteine through the conserved F or W. A D gene is named only where the DNA matches it firmly.

V	J	D	CDR3
TRBV2	TRBJ1-5	-	CASSGLVGNNQPQHF
TRBV6-5	TRBJ2-7	-	CASTGHGKQYF
TRBV7-9	TRBJ2-2	TRBD1	CASSSGQGWDTGELFF
TRBV2	TRBJ1-2	-	CASSDPREGHGYTF
TRBV7-7	TRBJ2-5	-	CASSRDASTETQYF
TRBV5-1	TRBJ2-7	-	CASSLGDNLEQYF
TRBV7-9	TRBJ2-1	-	CASSPRGGDRVNEQFF
TRBV28	TRBJ1-1	TRBD1	CASSLWTGTTEAFF
TRBV27	TRBJ2-3	-	CASSFEAGYRVGTDTQYF
TRBV5-4	TRBJ1-6	-	CASSLRGGNSPLHF
TRBV4-3	TRBJ1-2	-	CASSQSEADNYGYTF
TRBV7-2	TRBJ1-2	-	CASRLSNLDYGYTF
TRBV6-5	TRBJ1-5	-	CASSSTNRVPQHF
TRBV4-1	TRBJ2-1	TRBD2	CASSQVLAGLHYNEQFF